The T cell receptor (beta chain) under discussion was sequenced for a study of blood T cells in healthy people across ages. Study overall: Every two T cells gave about one barcoded beta molecule via template switching.

Details on this clonotype: Its target is not known.

The germline CDR1 and CDR2 sequences are SEHNR and FQNEAQ (reference sequence). After removal of 5 bases from V and 7 bases from J, the junction contained 8 bases not matched to a gene. The CDR3 length is 14 residues. Study conclusions and caveats: The recorded TCR beta diversity per million T cells decreased in a roughly linear manner with age.

For the second PCR, which ran for 7 to 11 cycles, a sample-barcoded 5' primer and a J-beta primer mix were used. MiXCR, applied by TCRdb to the 5' RACE reads, yields one record per CDR3 protein. The sample lists 1.5 million to 2 million distinct CDR3 sequences, over 25% seen once, with roughly 8.2% in the top ten. Source material: blood. This rearrangement joins TRBV7-9 to TRBJ2-5, with 9 bases identical to TRBD2. The clonotype was recovered from a woman in her twenties or thirties in good health. The chain's CDR3 is CASSPLAGLATQYF. DNA for the CDR3: TGTGCCAGCAGCCCGCTAGCGGGATTAGCGACCCAGTACTTC. Looking up the rest from reference TRBV7-9 and TRBJ2-5 gives the full variable domain: DTGVSQNPRHKITKRGQNVTFRCDPISEHNRLYWYRQTLGQGPEFLTYFQNEAQLEKSRLLSDRFSAERPKGSFSTLEIQRTEQGDSAMYLCASSPLAGLATQYFGPGTRLLVL.